This TCR beta chain was identified in a study of T cell repertoires in cytomegalovirus infection. Points from the study as a whole: Summed frequency of public TCR beta families distinguished CMV carriers with the relevant HLA.

One entry per CDR3 protein, called by TCRdb with MiXCR from the reads. The data show 200,000 to 300,000 distinct CDR3 sequences, 9.1% seen once. In germline, CDR1 is SGHNT, CDR2 YYREEE (reference sequence). This CDR3 contains 17 residues. The V segment lost 3 bases and the J segment 6 bases; nucleotides outside the gene matches: 12. This clonotype was recorded many times. The antigen remains unidentified. The sequencing input was PBMCs. The chain links TRBV5-4 to TRBJ2-7, with 13 bases identical to TRBD2. The sequence derives from a human donor in good health (CMV status not recorded). Some clones in this sample may be carry-over from other donors' samples. CDR3 amino acids: CASSSGSRTSGSSEQYF. CDR3 nucleotides: TGTGCCAGCAGCTCGGGGAGCCGGACTAGCGGGAGCTCCGAGCAGTACTTC.